The clone carrying this T cell receptor (beta chain) was found many times. Antigen specificity is unknown. Trimming left V 2 bases short and J 7 bases short, with 20 bases between. CDR1 is LGHDT and CDR2 is YNNKEL in the germline V gene (reference sequence). The length of the CDR3 is 16 residues. Amplified TCR beta CDR3 regions derived from RNA transcripts. HTBI primers were the set used in a first-round RT-PCR of the TCR CDR3. TCRdb passed the multiplex PCR reads through MiXCR, listing each CDR3 protein once. The sample records a few hundred thousand distinct CDR3 sequences, more than 20% being singletons. The sample is drawn from a study of T cells in Graves' hyperthyroidism and ophthalmopathy. General study findings and limits: Appearing also in blood were most of the thyroid clonotypes expanded above 0.001.

Sequencing was done on a sample of blood. The rearrangement links TRBV3-1 to TRBJ2-5; D perhaps matches TRBD1 (6 bases). The receptor was isolated from a man between 45 and 60 years old with Graves' hyperthyroidism. In nucleotides, the CDR3 is TGTGCCAGCAGCCAACCAATAACAGGGACCCTGGGGACCCAGTACTTC. This translates into CASSQPITGTLGTQYF.